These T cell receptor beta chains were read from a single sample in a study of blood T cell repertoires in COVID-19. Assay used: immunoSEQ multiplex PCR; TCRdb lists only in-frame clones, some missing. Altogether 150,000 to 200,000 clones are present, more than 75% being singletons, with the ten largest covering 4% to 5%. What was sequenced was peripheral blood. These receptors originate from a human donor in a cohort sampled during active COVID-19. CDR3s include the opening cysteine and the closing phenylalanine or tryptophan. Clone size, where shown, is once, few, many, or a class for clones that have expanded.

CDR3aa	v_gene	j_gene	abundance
CASSYEFWSTNQPQHF	TRBV6-2/TRBV6-3	TRBJ1-5	NA
CASSLGQVNSPLHF	TRBV5-5	TRBJ1-6	once
CASSLHGQSYEQYF	TRBV5-4	TRBJ2-7	NA
CAWSQSGTGNQPQHF	TRBV30	TRBJ1-5	NA
CASSLEVVGGADEQFF	TRBV7-9	TRBJ2-1	once
CASSFLAEGTDTQYF	TRBV19	TRBJ2-3	NA
CASSARLAASYEQYF	TRBV4-2	TRBJ2-7	few
CASSYRTGGNSPLHF	TRBV6-2/TRBV6-3	TRBJ1-6	NA
CASSSMETQYF	TRBV7-9	TRBJ2-5	once
CASSLVNPPGLAGNTIYF	TRBV7-2	TRBJ1-3	NA
CASSIVLASTYEQYF	TRBV19	TRBJ2-7	NA
CASSQGQTTHEQYF	TRBV3-1/TRBV3-2	TRBJ2-7	NA
CATSRDSDTEDGYTF	TRBV15	TRBJ1-2	NA
CATQGTSGISYEQYF	TRBV7-2	TRBJ2-7	NA
CASSLSVGGGYTF	TRBV12-3/TRBV12-4	TRBJ1-2	once